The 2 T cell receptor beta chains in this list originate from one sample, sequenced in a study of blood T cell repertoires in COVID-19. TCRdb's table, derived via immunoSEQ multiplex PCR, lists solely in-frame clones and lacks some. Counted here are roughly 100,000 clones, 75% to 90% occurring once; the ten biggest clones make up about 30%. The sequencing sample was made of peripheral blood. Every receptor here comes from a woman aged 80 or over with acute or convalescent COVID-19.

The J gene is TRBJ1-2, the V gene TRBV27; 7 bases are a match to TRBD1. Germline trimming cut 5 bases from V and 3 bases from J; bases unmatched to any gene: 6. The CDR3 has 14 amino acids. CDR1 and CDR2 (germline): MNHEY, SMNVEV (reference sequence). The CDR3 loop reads CASSRQGVDYGYTF. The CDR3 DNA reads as TGTGCCAGCAGTCGGCAGGGGGTCGACTATGGCTACACCTTC.

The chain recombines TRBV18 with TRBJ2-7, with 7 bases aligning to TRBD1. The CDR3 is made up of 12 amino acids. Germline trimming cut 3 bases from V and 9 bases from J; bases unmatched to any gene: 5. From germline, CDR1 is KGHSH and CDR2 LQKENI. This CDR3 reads CASSPTGFGQYF. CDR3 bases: TGTGCCAGCTCACCGACAGGGTTCGGGCAGTACTTC. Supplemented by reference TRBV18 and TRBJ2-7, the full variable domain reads NAGVMQNPRHLVRRRGQEARLRCSPMKGHSHVYWYRQLPEEGLKFMVYLQKENIIDESGMPKERFSAEFPKEGPSILRIQQVVRGDSAAYFCASSPTGFGQYFGPGTRLTVT.